The 3 T cell receptor beta chains below were found in one sample sequenced in a study of CD8 T cells in ankylosing spondylitis. Each CDR3 protein is one row after TCRdb ran MiXCR on the 5' RACE reads. This repertoire shows over 200,000 distinct CDR3 sequences, around 19% found once; its top ten account for about 39%. Study-level points and caveats: Ankylosing spondylitis blood seemed to carry a telltale TCR beta motif made of several highly homologous variants.

These receptors' targets are unknown. The sequenced sample was blood, either unsorted or a sorted T cell fraction (not recorded which). These receptors were collected from a male donor with ankylosing spondylitis.

This clonotype has a count of ten or more. The chain links TRBV20-1 to TRBJ1-5; 10 nucleotides line up with TRBD1. The germline gives CDR1 DFQATT, CDR2 SNEGSKA (reference sequence). With V trimmed by 6 bases and J by 7 bases, 9 bases remained unmatched. The CDR3 is 14 residues long. Here the CDR3 DNA reads TGCAGTGCACATAGACAGGGGGCATGGCAGCCCCAGCATTTT. Amino acids: CSAHRQGAWQPQHF.

J is TRBJ2-3 and V is TRBV2; D ambiguous. This CDR3 region has 15 residues. Trimming removed 2 bases from V and 2 bases from J, with 11 bases in between. In germline, CDR1 is SNHLY, CDR2 FYNNEI. The CDR3 is CASSELAGTTDTQYF. The CDR3 DNA follows: TGTGCCAGCAGTGAATTGGCAGGTACCACAGATACGCAGTATTTT.

This clonotype was seen more than once but under ten times. The chain is built from TRBV6-5 and TRBJ2-1; 7 positions match TRBD2. This CDR3 is 14 amino acids long. V was clipped by 8 bases and J by 4 bases; unmatched bases: 8. In germline, CDR1 is MNHEY, CDR2 SVGAGI. The CDR3 spells CASVGLAEYNEQFF. The CDR3, as DNA: TGTGCCAGCGTTGGTCTAGCGGAATACAATGAGCAGTTCTTC.